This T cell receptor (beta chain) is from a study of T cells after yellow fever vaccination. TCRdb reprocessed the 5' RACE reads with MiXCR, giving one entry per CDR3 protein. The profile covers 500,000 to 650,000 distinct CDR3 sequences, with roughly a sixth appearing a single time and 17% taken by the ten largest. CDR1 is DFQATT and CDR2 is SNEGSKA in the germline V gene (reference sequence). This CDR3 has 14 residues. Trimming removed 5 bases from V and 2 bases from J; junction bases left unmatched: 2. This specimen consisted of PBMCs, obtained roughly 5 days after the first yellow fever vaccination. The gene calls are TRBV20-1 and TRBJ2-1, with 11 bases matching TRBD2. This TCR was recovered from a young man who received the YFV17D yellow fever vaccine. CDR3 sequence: CSASGLAAYNEQFF. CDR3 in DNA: TGCAGTGCTTCGGGACTAGCGGCCTACAATGAGCAGTTCTTC.